Described below is a single T cell receptor beta chain sequence and its context. These data originate in a study of T cells in localized non-small cell lung cancer. Clones were read by immunoSEQ multiplex PCR, and TCRdb kept only the in-frame ones, dropping some. The repertoire has around 91,000 clones, roughly 89% of them found once; the top ten carry roughly 15%. Source: peripheral blood, taken before any cancer treatment. This receptor was taken from a man between 35 and 75 years old with stage I squamous cell lung carcinoma.

The CDR3 region has the DNA TGCGCCAGCAGTAAAGACCCCGGGACAGGAACATCACCCCTCCACTTT. It is translated as CASSKDPGTGTSPLHF. The chain joins TRBV5-1 to TRBJ1-6; 8 bases are a match to TRBD1. Germline values: CDR1 SGHRS, CDR2 YFSETQ. CDR3 length: 16 residues. V dropped 5 bases and J dropped 10; count of bases not matched to a gene: 14.